The clone carrying this T cell receptor (beta chain) was counted many times. Its target is not known. This entry is derived from a study of metastatic and nonmetastatic thyroid tumors. Study information: Comparative analysis of repertoires was undertaken across blood and tumor or nodule tissue obtained from malignant and benign thyroid patients. General observations from the study: Across blood and tumor, TCR beta diversity in malignant thyroid tumors was reportedly significantly higher than in benign nodules.

Original handling: What underpinned the distant-metastasis classifier for papillary thyroid cancer was the set of CDR3 differences across clinicopathological groups. TCRdb re-processed the PCR reads through MiXCR. The V and J calls shown here were made by TCRdb, not taken from the authors' results. Of roughly 71,000 clones listed, more than 15% are singletons. The entire patient cohort was treatment-naive prior to thyroid surgery. The specimen was blood. The receptor's source is a female donor with papillary thyroid cancer or a benign thyroid nodule (not recorded which). Some clones in this sample may be carry-over from other donors' samples.

The CDR3 loop reads CASQHGSHWDNEQFF. CDR3 nucleotide sequence: TGTGCCAGTCAGCACGGATCCCACTGGGACAATGAGCAGTTCTTC. The gene calls are TRBV19 and TRBJ2-1, with D unclear. The CDR3 runs 15 residues. V was pared by 8 bases and J by 5 bases, with 19 bases between. Germline V CDR1 and CDR2: LNHDA, SQIVND (reference sequence). Full variable domain (remainder filled in from reference TRBV19 and TRBJ2-1): DGGITQSPKYLFRKEGQNVTLSCEQNLNHDAMYWYRQDPGQGLRLIYYSQIVNDFQKGDIAEGYSVSREKKESFPLTVTSAQKNPTAFYLCASQHGSHWDNEQFFGPGTRLTVL.